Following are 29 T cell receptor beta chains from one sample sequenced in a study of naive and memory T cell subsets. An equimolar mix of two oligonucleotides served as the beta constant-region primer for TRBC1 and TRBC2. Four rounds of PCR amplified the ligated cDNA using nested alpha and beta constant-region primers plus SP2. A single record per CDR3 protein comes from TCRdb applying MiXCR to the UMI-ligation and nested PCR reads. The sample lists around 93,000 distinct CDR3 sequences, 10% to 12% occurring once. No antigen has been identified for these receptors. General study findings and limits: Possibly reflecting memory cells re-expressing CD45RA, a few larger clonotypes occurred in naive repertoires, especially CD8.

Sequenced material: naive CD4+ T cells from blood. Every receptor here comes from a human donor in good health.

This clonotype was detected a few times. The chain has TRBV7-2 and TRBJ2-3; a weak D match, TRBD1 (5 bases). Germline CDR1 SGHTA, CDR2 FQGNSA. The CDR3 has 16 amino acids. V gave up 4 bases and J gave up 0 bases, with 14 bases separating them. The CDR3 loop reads CASSSWTRQSTDTQYF. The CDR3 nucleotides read TGTGCCAGCAGCTCTTGGACACGACAAAGCACAGATACGCAGTATTTT.

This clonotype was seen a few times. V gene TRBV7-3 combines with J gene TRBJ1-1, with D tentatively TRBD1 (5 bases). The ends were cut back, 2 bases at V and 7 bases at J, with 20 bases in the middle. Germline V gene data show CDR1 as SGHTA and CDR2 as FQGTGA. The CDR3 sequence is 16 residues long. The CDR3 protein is CASSLVLGGEVGEAFF. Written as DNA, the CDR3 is TGTGCCAGCAGCTTAGTCTTAGGAGGGGAGGTTGGTGAAGCTTTCTTT.

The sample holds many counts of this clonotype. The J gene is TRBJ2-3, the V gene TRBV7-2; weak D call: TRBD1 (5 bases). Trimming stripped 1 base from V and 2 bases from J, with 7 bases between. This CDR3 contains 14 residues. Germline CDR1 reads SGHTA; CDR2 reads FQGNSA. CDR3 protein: CASSLGRVTDTQYF. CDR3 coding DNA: TGTGCCAGCAGCTTAGGCAGGGTCACAGATACGCAGTATTTT.

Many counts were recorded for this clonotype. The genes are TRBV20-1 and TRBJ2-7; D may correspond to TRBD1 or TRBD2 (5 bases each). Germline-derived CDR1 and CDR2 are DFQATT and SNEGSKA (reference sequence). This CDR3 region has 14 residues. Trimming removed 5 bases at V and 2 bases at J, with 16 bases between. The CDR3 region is CSAEPGTKAYEQYF. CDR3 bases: TGCAGTGCTGAGCCCGGGACGAAGGCCTACGAGCAGTACTTC.

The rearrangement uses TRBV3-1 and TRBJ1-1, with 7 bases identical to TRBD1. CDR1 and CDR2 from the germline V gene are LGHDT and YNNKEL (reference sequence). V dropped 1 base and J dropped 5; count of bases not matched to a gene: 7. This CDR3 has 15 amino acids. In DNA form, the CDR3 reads TGTGCCAGCAGCCAAGGAGACAGGGCTTATACTGAAGCTTTCTTT. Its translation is CASSQGDRAYTEAFF.

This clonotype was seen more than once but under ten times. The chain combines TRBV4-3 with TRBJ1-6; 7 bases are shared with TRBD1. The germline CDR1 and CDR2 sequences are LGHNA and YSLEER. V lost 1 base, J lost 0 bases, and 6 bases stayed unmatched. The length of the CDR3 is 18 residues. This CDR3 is CASSQGDSPSSYNSPLHF. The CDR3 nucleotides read TGCGCCAGCAGCCAAGGGGACAGCCCGAGCTCCTATAATTCACCCCTCCACTTT.

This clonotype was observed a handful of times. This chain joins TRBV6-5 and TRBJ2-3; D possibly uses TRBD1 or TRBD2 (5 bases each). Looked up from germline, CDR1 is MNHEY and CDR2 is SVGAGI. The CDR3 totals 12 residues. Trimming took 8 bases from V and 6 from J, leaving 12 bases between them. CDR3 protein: CASRSREDTQYF. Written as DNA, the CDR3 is TGTGCCAGCCGGAGCAGGGAGGATACGCAGTATTTT.

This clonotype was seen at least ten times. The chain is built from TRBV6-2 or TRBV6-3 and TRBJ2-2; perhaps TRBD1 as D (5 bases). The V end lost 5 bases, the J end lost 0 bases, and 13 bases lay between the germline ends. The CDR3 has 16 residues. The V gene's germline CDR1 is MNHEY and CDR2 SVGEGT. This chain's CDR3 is CASSRTGQSNTGELFF. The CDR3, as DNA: TGTGCCAGCAGTCGTACAGGTCAATCGAACACCGGGGAGCTGTTTTTT.

CDR3: CASSLGDRVSGANVLTF. The CDR3 bases are TGCGCCAGCAGCTTGGGGGACAGGGTCTCCGGGGCCAACGTCCTGACTTTC. The chain has TRBV5-1 and TRBJ2-6; 9 bases line up with TRBD1. Losses at the gene ends were 0 bases for V and 4 bases for J; bases not matched to a gene: 5. Germline V gives CDR1 SGHRS, CDR2 YFSETQ. CDR3 length: 17 amino acids.

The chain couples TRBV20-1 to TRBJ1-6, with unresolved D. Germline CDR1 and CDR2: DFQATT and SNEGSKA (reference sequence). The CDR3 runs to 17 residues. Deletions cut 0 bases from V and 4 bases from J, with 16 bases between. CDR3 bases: TGCAGTGCTAGAGATGGAAAGGTGCCGGGGTATAATTCACCCCTCCACTTT. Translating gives CSARDGKVPGYNSPLHF.

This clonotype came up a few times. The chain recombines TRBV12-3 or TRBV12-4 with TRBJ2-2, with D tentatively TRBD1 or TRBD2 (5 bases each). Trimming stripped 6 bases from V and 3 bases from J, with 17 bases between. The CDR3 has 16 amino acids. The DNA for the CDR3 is TGTGCCAGCAGCCCGGGGCGGCCCATCTACACCGGGGAGCTGTTTTTT. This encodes CASSPGRPIYTGELFF.

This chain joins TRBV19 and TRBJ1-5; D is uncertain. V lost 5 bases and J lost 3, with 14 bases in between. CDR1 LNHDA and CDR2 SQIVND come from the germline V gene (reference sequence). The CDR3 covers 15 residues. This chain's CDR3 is CASSEGPGANQPQHF. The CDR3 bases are TGTGCCAGTAGTGAAGGTCCGGGAGCCAATCAGCCCCAGCATTTT.

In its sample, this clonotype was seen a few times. CDR3 protein: CASIPLGRSGNTGELFF. In DNA form, the CDR3 reads TGTGCCAGCATTCCCCTGGGGAGATCTGGGAACACCGGGGAGCTGTTTTTT. The chain links TRBV12-3 or TRBV12-4 to TRBJ2-2; perhaps TRBD2 as D (5 bases). V was shortened by 7 bases and J by 1 base, with 19 bases between the two germline ends. The CDR3 is 17 amino acids.

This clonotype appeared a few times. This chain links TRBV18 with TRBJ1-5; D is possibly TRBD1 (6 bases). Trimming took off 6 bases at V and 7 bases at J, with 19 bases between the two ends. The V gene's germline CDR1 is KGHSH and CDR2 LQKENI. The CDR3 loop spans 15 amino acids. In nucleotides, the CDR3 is TGTGCCAGCTCTTTTTTCAGAGGGGGGCAGCAGCCCCAGCATTTT. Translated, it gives CASSFFRGGQQPQHF.

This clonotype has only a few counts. CDR3: CSASGLAGGPPHQETQYF. CDR3 nucleotides: TGCAGTGCTAGCGGACTAGCGGGGGGGCCGCCCCACCAAGAGACCCAGTACTTC. V gene TRBV20-1 combines with J gene TRBJ2-5, with 15 bases lining up with TRBD2. V lost 3 bases and J lost 0; bases outside the gene matches: 8. Germline V gene data show CDR1 as DFQATT and CDR2 as SNEGSKA (reference sequence). CDR3 length equals 18 residues.

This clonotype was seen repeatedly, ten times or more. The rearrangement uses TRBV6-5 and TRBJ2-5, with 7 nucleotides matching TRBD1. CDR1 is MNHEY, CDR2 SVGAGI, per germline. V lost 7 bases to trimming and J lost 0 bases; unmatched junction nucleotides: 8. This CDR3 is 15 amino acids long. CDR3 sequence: CASTNRGKYQETQYF. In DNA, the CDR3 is TGTGCCAGCACCAACAGGGGAAAGTACCAAGAGACCCAGTACTTC.

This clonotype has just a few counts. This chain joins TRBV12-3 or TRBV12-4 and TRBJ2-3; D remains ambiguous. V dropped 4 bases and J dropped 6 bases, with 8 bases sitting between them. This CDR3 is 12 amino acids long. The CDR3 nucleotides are TGTGCCAGCAGTTCAGCTTGGGATACGCAGTATTTT. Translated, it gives CASSSAWDTQYF.

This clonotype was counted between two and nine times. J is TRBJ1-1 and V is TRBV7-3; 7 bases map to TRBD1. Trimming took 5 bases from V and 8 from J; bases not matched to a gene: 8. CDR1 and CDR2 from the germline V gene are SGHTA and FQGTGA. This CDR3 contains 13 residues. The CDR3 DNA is TGTGCCAGCAGCACCGGGGACAGTAGAGAAGCTTTCTTT. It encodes CASSTGDSREAFF. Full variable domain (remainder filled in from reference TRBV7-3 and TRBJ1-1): GAGVSQTPSNKVTEKGKYVELRCDPISGHTALYWYRQSLGQGPEFLIYFQGTGAADDSGLPNDRFFAVRPEGSVSTLKIQRTERGDSAVYLCASSTGDSREAFFGQGTRLTVV.

CDR3 in amino acids: CASSLKAGGTSEQYF. The CDR3 DNA follows: TGTGCCAGCAGCTTAAAAGCGGGGGGTACGTCCGAGCAGTACTTC. This rearrangement joins TRBV7-2 to TRBJ2-7; TRBD2 aligns across 9 bases. There are 15 residues in the CDR3. Germline V lookup: CDR1 SGHTA, CDR2 FQGNSA. With V trimmed by 2 bases and J by 6 bases, 8 bases remained unmatched.

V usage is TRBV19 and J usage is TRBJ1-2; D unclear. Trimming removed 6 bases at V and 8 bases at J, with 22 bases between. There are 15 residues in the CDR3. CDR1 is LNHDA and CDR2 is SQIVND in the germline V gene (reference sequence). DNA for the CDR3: TGTGCCAGTAGCCCCATTCCCGGACTGCTAGGGGGCTACACCTTC. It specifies CASSPIPGLLGGYTF.

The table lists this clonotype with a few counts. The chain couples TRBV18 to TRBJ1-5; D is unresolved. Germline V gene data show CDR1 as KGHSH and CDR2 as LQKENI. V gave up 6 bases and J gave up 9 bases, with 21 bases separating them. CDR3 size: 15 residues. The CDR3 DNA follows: TGTGCCAGCTCCCCTTCCCCCCCCGGTGGGTCGCCCCAGCATTTT. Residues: CASSPSPPGGSPQHF. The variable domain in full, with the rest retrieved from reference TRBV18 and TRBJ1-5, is NAGVMQNPRHLVRRRGQEARLRCSPMKGHSHVYWYRQLPEEGLKFMVYLQKENIIDESGMPKERFSAEFPKEGPSILRIQQVVRGDSAAYFCASSPSPPGGSPQHFGDGTRLSIL.

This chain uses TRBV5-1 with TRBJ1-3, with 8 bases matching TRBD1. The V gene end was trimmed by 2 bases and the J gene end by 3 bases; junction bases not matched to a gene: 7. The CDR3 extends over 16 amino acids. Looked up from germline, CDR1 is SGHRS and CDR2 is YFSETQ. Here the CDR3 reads CASSFFTGGDGNTIYF. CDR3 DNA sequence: TGCGCCAGCAGCTTTTTCACAGGGGGAGATGGAAACACCATATATTTT.

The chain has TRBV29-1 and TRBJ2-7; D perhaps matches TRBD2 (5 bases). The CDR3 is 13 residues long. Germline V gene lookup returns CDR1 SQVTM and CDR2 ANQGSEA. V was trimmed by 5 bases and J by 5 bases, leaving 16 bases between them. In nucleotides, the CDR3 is TGCAGCGTTTCACTAGTACTCGGCCACGAGCAGTACTTC. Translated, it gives CSVSLVLGHEQYF.

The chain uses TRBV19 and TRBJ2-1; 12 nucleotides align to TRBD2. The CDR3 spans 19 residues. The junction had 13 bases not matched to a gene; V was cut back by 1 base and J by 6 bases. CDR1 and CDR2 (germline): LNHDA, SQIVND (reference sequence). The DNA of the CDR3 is TGTGCCAGTAGTATAGTCGGACTAGCGGGATCGGGGACCTTCAATGAGCAGTTCTTC. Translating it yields CASSIVGLAGSGTFNEQFF.

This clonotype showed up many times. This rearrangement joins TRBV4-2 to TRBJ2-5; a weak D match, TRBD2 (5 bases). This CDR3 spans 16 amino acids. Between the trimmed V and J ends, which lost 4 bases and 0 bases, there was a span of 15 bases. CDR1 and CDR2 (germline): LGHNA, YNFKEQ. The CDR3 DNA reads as TGTGCCAGCAGCCTCTCCTCAGCGGAGTACCAAGAGACCCAGTACTTC. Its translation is CASSLSSAEYQETQYF.

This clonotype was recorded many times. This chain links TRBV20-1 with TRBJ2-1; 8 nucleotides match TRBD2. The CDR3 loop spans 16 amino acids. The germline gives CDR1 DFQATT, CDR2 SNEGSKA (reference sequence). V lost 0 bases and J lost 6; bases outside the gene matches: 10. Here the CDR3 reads CSARDLYRAGGNEQFF. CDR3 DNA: TGCAGTGCTAGAGATCTATACCGGGCGGGGGGCAATGAGCAGTTCTTC.

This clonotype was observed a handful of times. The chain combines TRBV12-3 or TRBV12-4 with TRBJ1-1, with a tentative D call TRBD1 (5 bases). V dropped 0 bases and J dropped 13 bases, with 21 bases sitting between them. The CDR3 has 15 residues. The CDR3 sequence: CASSLAGAGPTPGFF. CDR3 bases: TGTGCCAGCAGTTTAGCCGGGGCCGGCCCCACTCCGGGTTTCTTT.

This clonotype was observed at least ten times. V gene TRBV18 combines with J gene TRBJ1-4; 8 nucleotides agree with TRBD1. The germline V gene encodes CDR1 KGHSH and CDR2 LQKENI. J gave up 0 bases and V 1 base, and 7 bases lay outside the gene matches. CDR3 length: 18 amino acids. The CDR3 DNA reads TGTGCCAGCTCACCACGTACCGGGACAGGAGCAACTAATGAAAAACTGTTTTTT. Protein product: CASSPRTGTGATNEKLFF.

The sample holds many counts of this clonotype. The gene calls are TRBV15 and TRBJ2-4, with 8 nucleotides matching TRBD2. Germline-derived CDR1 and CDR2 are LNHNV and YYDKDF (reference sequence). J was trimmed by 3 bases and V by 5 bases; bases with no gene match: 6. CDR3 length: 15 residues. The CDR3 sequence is CATSGTSSLKNIQYF. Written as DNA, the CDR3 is TGTGCCACCAGCGGGACTAGTAGCCTCAAAAACATTCAGTACTTC.